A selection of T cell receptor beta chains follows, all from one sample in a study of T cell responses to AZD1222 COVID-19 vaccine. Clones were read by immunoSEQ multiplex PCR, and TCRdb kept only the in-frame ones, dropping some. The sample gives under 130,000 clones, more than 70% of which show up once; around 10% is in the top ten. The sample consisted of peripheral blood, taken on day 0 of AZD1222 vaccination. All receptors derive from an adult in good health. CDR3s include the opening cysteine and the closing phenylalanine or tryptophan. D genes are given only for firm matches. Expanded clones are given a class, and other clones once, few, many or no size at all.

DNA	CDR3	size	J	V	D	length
TGTGCCAGCAGCCAATTAACTAGCGGGTCCGGGGAGCTGTTTTTT	CASSQLTSGSGELFF	-	TRBJ2-2	TRBV3-1/TRBV3-2	TRBD2	15
TGTGCCACCAGTGACCCCCTCCCTCGGGCTAGCGGGAGGACCGGGGAGCTGTTTTTT	CATSDPLPRASGRTGELFF	-	TRBJ2-2	TRBV24-1	TRBD2	19
TGCAGTGCTACTCTCTCCTACGAGCAGTACTTC	CSATLSYEQYF	-	TRBJ2-7	TRBV20-1	-	11
TGTGCCAGCAGCCAATTCCAGAGACCGGATAATTCACCCCTCCACTTT	CASSQFQRPDNSPLHF	-	TRBJ1-6	TRBV4-2	-	16
TGTGCCAGCAGTTACTCGACTAGTGGCGCCGGGGAGCTGTTTTTT	CASSYSTSGAGELFF	-	TRBJ2-2	TRBV6-5	-	15
TGTGCCAGCAGCCAAGGAATGACAGGAATAGGGGAAAAACTGTTTTTT	CASSQGMTGIGEKLFF	-	TRBJ1-4	TRBV4-2	-	16
TGCAGCGCCACTATTGGGAGTGGCTATGGCTACACCTTC	CSATIGSGYGYTF	-	TRBJ1-2	TRBV29-1	-	13
TGCAGCGTTGAGGACCCTCGGAATGAGCAGTTCTTC	CSVEDPRNEQFF	-	TRBJ2-1	TRBV29-1	-	12
TGTGCCAGCAGGATTGGACAGTGGGAGACCCAGTACTTC	CASRIGQWETQYF	-	TRBJ2-5	TRBV2	-	13
TGTGCTAGTGGTTCCCCAACAGACACACCTTTGAACACTGAAGCTTTCTTT	CASGSPTDTPLNTEAFF	-	TRBJ1-1	TRBV12-5	-	17
TGTGCCAGCAGCTTAGGGGGTACTCCAGTGCAGTTCTTC	CASSLGGTPVQFF	-	TRBJ2-1	TRBV7-3	-	13
TGTGCCAGCAGCCTGACAGGGTCTGGCAATCAGCCCCAGCATTTT	CASSLTGSGNQPQHF	-	TRBJ1-5	TRBV25-1	TRBD1	15
TGTGCCAGCACCACAGGGGGCAACTCCTACAATGAGCAGTTCTTC	CASTTGGNSYNEQFF	-	TRBJ2-1	TRBV6-5	TRBD1	15
TGTGCCAGCACTATCCAGAAGAAAGAGACCCAGTACTTC	CASTIQKKETQYF	-	TRBJ2-5	TRBV2	-	13
TGCACCAGCAGCCAAGATGAAGCGGGAGCCAGTGTTTTAGGGTTCTTC	CTSSQDEAGASVLGFF	once	TRBJ2-1	TRBV1	-	16
TGTGCCAGCAGCCTACTAGCGGGAGAAGGAGATACGCAGTATTTT	CASSLLAGEGDTQYF	-	TRBJ2-3	TRBV11-2	TRBD2	15
TGCGCCAGCAGCCAAGATTACGACACCTCCTACGAGCAGTACTTC	CASSQDYDTSYEQYF	few	TRBJ2-7	TRBV4-3	-	15
TGCGCCAGCAGCTTGGGTAGCGGTAGCTCCTACAATGAGCAGTTCTTC	CASSLGSGSSYNEQFF	once	TRBJ2-1	TRBV5-1	-	16
TGTGCCAGCAGTTTATCGGGGGGGCGATCACTCTATGGCTACACCTTC	CASSLSGGRSLYGYTF	-	TRBJ1-2	TRBV27	-	16
TGTGCCTGGAAGGTAGGAGGGGCCGACTACGAGCAGTACTTC	CAWKVGGADYEQYF	once	TRBJ2-7	TRBV30	-	14
TGTGCCATCAGTGTAGGGGCAGGGAATCAGCCCCAGCATTTT	CAISVGAGNQPQHF	-	TRBJ1-5	TRBV10-3	-	14
TGTGCCAGCAGCCAAGATCTCGGCTTCTACGAGCAGTACTTC	CASSQDLGFYEQYF	-	TRBJ2-7	TRBV14	-	14
TGCAGTGCTAGTGATGGTGTCACCGGGGAGCTGTTTTTT	CSASDGVTGELFF	-	TRBJ2-2	TRBV20-1	-	13
TGTGCCAGCAGGAAGAGCGGGAGGCTCTACGAGCAGTACTTC	CASRKSGRLYEQYF	-	TRBJ2-7	TRBV21-1	-	14
TGTGCCAGCAGCTTCACCGGGACTAGCGGGACCGAGCAGTACTTC	CASSFTGTSGTEQYF	once	TRBJ2-7	TRBV7-2	TRBD2	15
TGCGCCAGCAGCTCTGGGACAATACAAGAGACCCAGTACTTC	CASSSGTIQETQYF	few	TRBJ2-5	TRBV5-1	-	14
TGTGCCAGCAGTTCGAGCACTTCTAGCGTGTTAAGCACAGATACGCAGTATTTT	CASSSSTSSVLSTDTQYF	-	TRBJ2-3	TRBV27	-	18
TGTGCCAGCAGTTTCCCCGGGACAACTAATGAAAAACTGTTTTTT	CASSFPGTTNEKLFF	-	TRBJ1-4	TRBV28	-	15
TGCGCCAGCAGCCAGGACTTACCGGGGCCCTACTCCGGGGGAGGTGAAAAACTGTTTTTT	CASSQDLPGPYSGGGEKLFF	-	TRBJ1-4	TRBV4-1	-	20
TGTGCCAGCAGTTATTCGTCCGGACAAGAGACCCAGTACTTC	CASSYSSGQETQYF	-	TRBJ2-5	TRBV6-2/TRBV6-3	-	14
TGTGCCAGCAGCACCCGGACTAGCGGGGCCCAAGAGACCCAGTACTTC	CASSTRTSGAQETQYF	few	TRBJ2-5	TRBV7-8	TRBD2	16
TGTGCCAGCAAAAAAGGGGGGACTAATGAAAAACTGTTTTTT	CASKKGGTNEKLFF	few	TRBJ1-4	TRBV7-9	-	14
TGTGCCATCCGACTAGCGAGAAACTACGAGCAGTACTTC	CAIRLARNYEQYF	-	TRBJ2-7	TRBV28	TRBD2	13
TGTGCCAGCAGCTTAAGGGGACAGGGGGTCGGGGACACTGAAGCTTTCTTT	CASSLRGQGVGDTEAFF	-	TRBJ1-1	TRBV7-3	TRBD1	17
TGTGCCAGCAGCTTTTCTTACGAGCAGTACTTC	CASSFSYEQYF	-	TRBJ2-7	TRBV7-9	-	11
TGTGCCAGCAGTTCCACTGTCTCCTATAATTCACCCCTCCACTTT	CASSSTVSYNSPLHF	-	TRBJ1-6	TRBV27	-	15
TGTGCCAGCAGCCCAAACTACTCCTACGAGCAGTACTTC	CASSPNYSYEQYF	-	TRBJ2-7	TRBV6-2/TRBV6-3	-	13
TGTGCCAGCAGTATCGACAGGGCTCAGCCCCAGCATTTT	CASSIDRAQPQHF	-	TRBJ1-5	TRBV6-5	TRBD1	13